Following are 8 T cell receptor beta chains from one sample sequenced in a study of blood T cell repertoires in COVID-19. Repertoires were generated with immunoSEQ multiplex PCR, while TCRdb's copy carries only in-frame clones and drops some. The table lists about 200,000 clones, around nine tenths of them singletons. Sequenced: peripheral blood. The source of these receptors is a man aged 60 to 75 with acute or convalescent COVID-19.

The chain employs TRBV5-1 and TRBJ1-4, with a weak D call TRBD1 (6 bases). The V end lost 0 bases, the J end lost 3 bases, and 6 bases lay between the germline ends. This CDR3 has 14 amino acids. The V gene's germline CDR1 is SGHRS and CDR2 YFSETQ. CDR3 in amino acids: CASSLGTANEKLFF. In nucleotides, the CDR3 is TGCGCCAGCAGCTTGGGGACAGCTAATGAAAAACTGTTTTTT.

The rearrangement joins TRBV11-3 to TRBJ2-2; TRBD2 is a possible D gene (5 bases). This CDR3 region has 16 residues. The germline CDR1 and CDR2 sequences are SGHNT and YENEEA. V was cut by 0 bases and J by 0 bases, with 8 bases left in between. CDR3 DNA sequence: TGTGCCAGCAGCTTAGACGGGGTAGCGAACACCGGGGAGCTGTTTTTT. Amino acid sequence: CASSLDGVANTGELFF.

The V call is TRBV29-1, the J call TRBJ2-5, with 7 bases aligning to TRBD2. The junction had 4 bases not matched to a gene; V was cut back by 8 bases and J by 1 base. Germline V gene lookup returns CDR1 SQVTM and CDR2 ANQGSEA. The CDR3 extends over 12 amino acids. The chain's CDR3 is CSLGLVQETQYF. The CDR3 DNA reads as TGCAGCCTTGGACTAGTCCAAGAGACCCAGTACTTC.

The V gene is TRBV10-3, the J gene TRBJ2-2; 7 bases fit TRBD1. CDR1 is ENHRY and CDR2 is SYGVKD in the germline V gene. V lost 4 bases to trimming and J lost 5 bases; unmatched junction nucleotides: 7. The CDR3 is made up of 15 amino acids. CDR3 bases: TGTGCCATCAGTGCGGGGACAGAAAGAACCGGGGAGCTGTTTTTT. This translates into CAISAGTERTGELFF.

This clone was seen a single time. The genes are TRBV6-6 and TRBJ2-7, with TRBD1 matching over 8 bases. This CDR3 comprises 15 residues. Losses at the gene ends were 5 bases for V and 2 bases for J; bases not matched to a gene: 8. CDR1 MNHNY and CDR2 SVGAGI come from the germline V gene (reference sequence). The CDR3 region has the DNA TGTGCCAGCAGTCCCCCGGGACAGGAGACCTACGAGCAGTACTTC. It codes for CASSPPGQETYEQYF.

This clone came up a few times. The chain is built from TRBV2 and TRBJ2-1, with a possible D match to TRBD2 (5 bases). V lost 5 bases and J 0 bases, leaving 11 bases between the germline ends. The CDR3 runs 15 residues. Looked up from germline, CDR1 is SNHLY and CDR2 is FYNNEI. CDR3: CASSQSGSSYNEQFF. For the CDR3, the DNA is TGTGCCAGCAGTCAAAGCGGTAGCTCCTACAATGAGCAGTTCTTC.

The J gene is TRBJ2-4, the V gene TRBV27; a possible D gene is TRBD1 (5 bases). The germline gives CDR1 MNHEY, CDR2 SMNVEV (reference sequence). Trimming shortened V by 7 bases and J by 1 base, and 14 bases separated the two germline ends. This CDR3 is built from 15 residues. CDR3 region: CASNGVGQAKNIQYF. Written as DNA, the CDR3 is TGTGCCAGCAACGGAGTGGGGCAGGCCAAAAACATTCAGTACTTC.

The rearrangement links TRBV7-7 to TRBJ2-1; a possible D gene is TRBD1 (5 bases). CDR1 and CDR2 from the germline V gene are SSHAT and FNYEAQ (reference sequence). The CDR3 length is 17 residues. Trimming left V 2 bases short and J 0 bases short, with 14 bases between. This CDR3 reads CASSLYLDMSSYNEQFF. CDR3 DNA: TGTGCCAGCAGCTTATATCTGGACATGAGCTCCTACAATGAGCAGTTCTTC.